The clone carrying this TCR beta chain was seen ten or more times. Antigen: not known. This record belongs to a study of T cells in Graves' hyperthyroidism and ophthalmopathy. The CDR3 has 14 amino acids. The germline CDR1 and CDR2 sequences are WSHSY and SAAADI. V lost 7 bases and J 2 bases, leaving 13 bases between the germline ends. The investigators amplified TCR beta CDR3 regions from RNA transcripts. HTBI primers were employed in a first-round RT-PCR of the TCR CDR3. TCRdb reprocessed the multiplex PCR reads via MiXCR and lists one record per CDR3 protein. The sample carries 450,000 to 650,000 distinct CDR3 sequences, 14% recorded once. Points from the study as a whole: By a 13 V-J model, ophthalmopathy was set apart from stable hyperthyroidism. Researchers found most expanded thyroid clonotypes above 0.001 in blood as well.

This TCR derives from a woman under 30 with Graves' ophthalmopathy. The chain couples TRBV10-2 to TRBJ2-3, with a tentative D call TRBD1 (6 bases). The specimen was blood. The CDR3 coding sequence is TGCGCCAGCACCAGGGGCCTCACCACAGATACGCAGTATTTT. This translates into CASTRGLTTDTQYF.